This is a list of T cell receptor beta chains from one sample in a study of shared clonotypes between healthy human individuals. The table came from immunoSEQ multiplex PCR; TCRdb's copy has only in-frame clones and leaves some out. The table records about 2.4 million clones, roughly 93% of them present only once. Sequenced material: naive CD4+ T cells from PBMCs. These receptors were collected from a man between 18 and 29 years old in good health. Some clones in this sample may be carry-over from other donors' samples. CDR3s include the opening cysteine and the closing phenylalanine or tryptophan. A D gene is named only where the DNA matches it firmly. Clone size, where shown, is once, few, many, or a class for clones that have expanded.

CDR3 DNA: TGTGCCAGCAGTGAAAGGCGGGTAGGCACTGGGGTTTTTGGCTACACCTTC
CDR3 protein: CASSERRVGTGVFGYTF
J gene: TRBJ1-2
clone size: -
V gene: TRBV2
D gene: -

CDR3 DNA: TGTGCCAGCTCACCACCAGGGGGACAGCACCACGAGCAGTACTTC
CDR3 protein: CASSPPGGQHHEQYF
J gene: TRBJ2-7
clone size: once
V gene: TRBV18
D gene: TRBD1

CDR3 DNA: TGTGCCAGCAGCGTAGGTGGGACGGGCGGCGAGCAGTACTTC
CDR3 protein: CASSVGGTGGEQYF
J gene: TRBJ2-7
clone size: -
V gene: TRBV9
D gene: -

CDR3 DNA: TGTGCCAGCAGCGCGGAGAAAGCCAAAAACATTCAGTACTTC
CDR3 protein: CASSAEKAKNIQYF
J gene: TRBJ2-4
clone size: -
V gene: TRBV9
D gene: -

CDR3 DNA: TGCGCCAGCCACAGGGGGCTTTATGGCTACACCTTC
CDR3 protein: CASHRGLYGYTF
J gene: TRBJ1-2
clone size: -
V gene: TRBV5-1
D gene: TRBD1

CDR3 DNA: TGCGCCAGCAGCTTGGACGGAGGGGGAAACATTCAGTACTTC
CDR3 protein: CASSLDGGGNIQYF
J gene: TRBJ2-4
clone size: -
V gene: TRBV5-1
D gene: -

CDR3 DNA: TGCGCCAGCGGATCGACAGGGAGAGGCAATCAGCCCCAGCATTTT
CDR3 protein: CASGSTGRGNQPQHF
J gene: TRBJ1-5
clone size: -
V gene: TRBV23-1
D gene: TRBD1

CDR3 DNA: TGTGCCAGCAGTGGGCCAGGGGGCACAGATACGCAGTATTTT
CDR3 protein: CASSGPGGTDTQYF
J gene: TRBJ2-3
clone size: -
V gene: TRBV2
D gene: -

CDR3 DNA: TGTGCCAGCAGTTACCTCCCCACCCGAGGTAGGGGTGGCTACACCTTC
CDR3 protein: CASSYLPTRGRGGYTF
J gene: TRBJ1-2
clone size: -
V gene: TRBV6-5
D gene: -

CDR3 DNA: TGTGCCAGTAGTATGGCACGACAGGCCAAAAACATTCAGTACTTC
CDR3 protein: CASSMARQAKNIQYF
J gene: TRBJ2-4
clone size: -
V gene: TRBV19
D gene: -

CDR3 DNA: TGTGCCAGCAGTTCCCGGGACTCCAAAGCGAATTTC
CDR3 protein: CASSSRDSKANF
J gene: TRBJ2-7
clone size: -
V gene: TRBV28
D gene: -

CDR3 DNA: TGTGCCAGTAGAGCGGGAGTGTCATACGAGCAGTACTTC
CDR3 protein: CASRAGVSYEQYF
J gene: TRBJ2-7
clone size: -
V gene: TRBV27
D gene: TRBD2

CDR3 DNA: TGTGCCAGCAGTTACTCCGGGGGGGCCGGAAACACCATATATTTT
CDR3 protein: CASSYSGGAGNTIYF
J gene: TRBJ1-3
clone size: -
V gene: TRBV6-5
D gene: -

CDR3 DNA: TGCGCCAGCAGCTTGAGTAGCGGGAGAGAGACCCAGTACTTC
CDR3 protein: CASSLSSGRETQYF
J gene: TRBJ2-5
clone size: -
V gene: TRBV5-1
D gene: TRBD2

CDR3 DNA: TGTGCCAGCAGCTTGGGTCAGCTTAACTATGGCTACACCTTC
CDR3 protein: CASSLGQLNYGYTF
J gene: TRBJ1-2
clone size: -
V gene: TRBV5-6
D gene: -

CDR3 DNA: TGTGCCAACTTAGGACCTCCGCACAATCAGCCCCAGCATTTT
CDR3 protein: CANLGPPHNQPQHF
J gene: TRBJ1-5
clone size: -
V gene: TRBV21-1
D gene: -

CDR3 DNA: TGCGCCAGCAGCTTAACCGGGACTAGCGGGAGGAATCAAGAGACCCAGTACTTC
CDR3 protein: CASSLTGTSGRNQETQYF
J gene: TRBJ2-5
clone size: -
V gene: TRBV5-1
D gene: TRBD2

CDR3 DNA: TGTGCCAGCAGCGTGACAGCTGACAGCACTGAAGCTTTCTTT
CDR3 protein: CASSVTADSTEAFF
J gene: TRBJ1-1
clone size: -
V gene: TRBV7-6
D gene: -

CDR3 DNA: TGTGCCAGCAGCCGGGAGGCCTACAATGAGCAGTTCTTC
CDR3 protein: CASSREAYNEQFF
J gene: TRBJ2-1
clone size: -
V gene: TRBV16
D gene: -

CDR3 DNA: TGTGCCAGCAGCTTGGGTGGCAGCCCGGGAGAAAAACTGTTTTTT
CDR3 protein: CASSLGGSPGEKLFF
J gene: TRBJ1-4
clone size: -
V gene: TRBV5-5
D gene: -

CDR3 DNA: TGTGCCAGCAGTTTACCGGCAGGGGGCACCGGGGAGCTGTTTTTT
CDR3 protein: CASSLPAGGTGELFF
J gene: TRBJ2-2
clone size: once
V gene: TRBV28
D gene: TRBD1

CDR3 DNA: TGTGCCAGCAGTTCCAACCCGTCCAATCAGCCCCAGCATTTT
CDR3 protein: CASSSNPSNQPQHF
J gene: TRBJ1-5
clone size: -
V gene: TRBV6-6
D gene: -

CDR3 DNA: TGTGCCAGCAGCCAAGATGGGACAGGGAGCTCCTACGAGCAGTACTTC
CDR3 protein: CASSQDGTGSSYEQYF
J gene: TRBJ2-7
clone size: -
V gene: TRBV14
D gene: TRBD1

CDR3 DNA: TGTGCCAGTAGTCCCGCGCAGGGACTTGAAGCTTTCTTT
CDR3 protein: CASSPAQGLEAFF
J gene: TRBJ1-1
clone size: -
V gene: TRBV19
D gene: -

CDR3 DNA: TGTGCCAGTAGTATTAGGCAAATCTGCTCCTACGAGCAGTACTTC
CDR3 protein: CASSIRQICSYEQYF
J gene: TRBJ2-7
clone size: -
V gene: TRBV19
D gene: -

CDR3 DNA: TGTGCCAGCAGCGTAGAGGGGACAGGGCATGAAAAACTGTTTTTT
CDR3 protein: CASSVEGTGHEKLFF
J gene: TRBJ1-4
clone size: -
V gene: TRBV9
D gene: TRBD1

CDR3 DNA: TGTGCCAGTAGTATTCCCTCGACTAGCGGGCCTTACAATGAGCAGTTCTTC
CDR3 protein: CASSIPSTSGPYNEQFF
J gene: TRBJ2-1
clone size: -
V gene: TRBV19
D gene: TRBD2

CDR3 DNA: TGTGCCACCAGCAGAGACTCCAGCGGGAGTACAAGGGATGAGCAGTTCTTC
CDR3 protein: CATSRDSSGSTRDEQFF
J gene: TRBJ2-1
clone size: once
V gene: TRBV15
D gene: TRBD2

CDR3 DNA: TGTGCCAGCAGGGAAGACAGACCAGATGGAAAACTGTTTTTT
CDR3 protein: CASREDRPDGKLFF
J gene: TRBJ1-4
clone size: once
V gene: TRBV6-1
D gene: -

CDR3 DNA: TGTGCCAGCAGTGAAGAGCCCGGTTATGGCTACACCTTC
CDR3 protein: CASSEEPGYGYTF
J gene: TRBJ1-2
clone size: once
V gene: TRBV6-1
D gene: -

CDR3 DNA: TGTGCCAGCAGCTTTGCGGTTAGGGCTGAAGCTTTCTTT
CDR3 protein: CASSFAVRAEAFF
J gene: TRBJ1-1
clone size: -
V gene: TRBV7-2
D gene: -

CDR3 DNA: TGTGCCAGTAGTATAGACACCCAAACCGGGTCCCCGCTGTATTTT
CDR3 protein: CASSIDTQTGSPLYF
J gene: TRBJ2-3
clone size: once
V gene: TRBV19
D gene: -

CDR3 DNA: TGCAGCGTTGGAAAGGCAGATACGCAGTATTTT
CDR3 protein: CSVGKADTQYF
J gene: TRBJ2-3
clone size: once
V gene: TRBV29-1
D gene: -

CDR3 DNA: TGTGCCAGCTCACCACCCCCGGGACAGTACACTGAAGCTTTCTTT
CDR3 protein: CASSPPPGQYTEAFF
J gene: TRBJ1-1
clone size: -
V gene: TRBV18
D gene: TRBD1

CDR3 DNA: TGCGCCAGCAGCATTCAGGGACTAGCGGGAGGGCCGGATACGCAGTATTTT
CDR3 protein: CASSIQGLAGGPDTQYF
J gene: TRBJ2-3
clone size: -
V gene: TRBV5-1
D gene: TRBD2

CDR3 DNA: TGCGCCAGCAGCTTAGGGACAGGGGCTTTGAACACCGGGGAGCTGTTTTTT
CDR3 protein: CASSLGTGALNTGELFF
J gene: TRBJ2-2
clone size: -
V gene: TRBV5-1
D gene: TRBD1

CDR3 DNA: TGTGCCAGCAGCCAAGTGGGGCAGGCTTGGTCGGCTTTCTTT
CDR3 protein: CASSQVGQAWSAFF
J gene: TRBJ1-1
clone size: -
V gene: TRBV14
D gene: -

CDR3 DNA: TGCGCCAGCAGCTTGTCAGCCCAGACAGATACGCAGTATTTT
CDR3 protein: CASSLSAQTDTQYF
J gene: TRBJ2-3
clone size: -
V gene: TRBV5-1
D gene: -

CDR3 DNA: TGTGCCAGCAGTTCCTCCGACAGGGCGAACACTGAAGCTTTCTTT
CDR3 protein: CASSSSDRANTEAFF
J gene: TRBJ1-1
clone size: -
V gene: TRBV6-6
D gene: TRBD1

CDR3 DNA: TGTGCCAGCAGCCAAGCTTCTGGTGGCACTGAAGCTTTCTTT
CDR3 protein: CASSQASGGTEAFF
J gene: TRBJ1-1
clone size: -
V gene: TRBV14
D gene: -

CDR3 DNA: TGCGCCAGCAGGATAACTAGCGGGAGTTGGAACGAGCAGTACTTC
CDR3 protein: CASRITSGSWNEQYF
J gene: TRBJ2-7
clone size: -
V gene: TRBV10-2
D gene: TRBD2

CDR3 DNA: TGTGCCAGCTCTCCTCGGACAGGGTTAAGCGGGAGTTACGAGCAGTACTTC
CDR3 protein: CASSPRTGLSGSYEQYF
J gene: TRBJ2-7
clone size: -
V gene: TRBV18
D gene: -

CDR3 DNA: TGTGCCAGCATCCAAGCGGGGGGAGGAGAGACCCAGTACTTC
CDR3 protein: CASIQAGGGETQYF
J gene: TRBJ2-5
clone size: -
V gene: TRBV6-5
D gene: TRBD2

CDR3 DNA: TGTGCCAGCAGCTTATCGGCAGGGGGTTTGGGGGAAAAACTGTTTTTT
CDR3 protein: CASSLSAGGLGEKLFF
J gene: TRBJ1-4
clone size: -
V gene: TRBV7-2
D gene: TRBD1

CDR3 DNA: TGTGCCAGCTCACCACCCCAGCGGGAAAAACTGTTTTTT
CDR3 protein: CASSPPQREKLFF
J gene: TRBJ1-4
clone size: -
V gene: TRBV18
D gene: -

CDR3 DNA: TGCGCCAGCAGCTTCGGACGGAACCTCGTGGAAAAACTGTTTTTT
CDR3 protein: CASSFGRNLVEKLFF
J gene: TRBJ1-4
clone size: few
V gene: TRBV10-1
D gene: -

CDR3 DNA: TGTGCCAGCCAACCGGGACAGGGGGCCTACGAGCAGTACTTC
CDR3 protein: CASQPGQGAYEQYF
J gene: TRBJ2-7
clone size: -
V gene: TRBV7-9
D gene: TRBD1

CDR3 DNA: TGCAGCGTTGGCGGGGCGCAGTATTTT
CDR3 protein: CSVGGAQYF
J gene: TRBJ2-3
clone size: once
V gene: TRBV29-1
D gene: -

CDR3 DNA: TGTGCCAGCAGCTTATTTTCGGGGGAGACCCAGTACTTC
CDR3 protein: CASSLFSGETQYF
J gene: TRBJ2-5
clone size: -
V gene: TRBV7-3
D gene: -